This TCR beta chain stems from a study of metastatic and nonmetastatic thyroid tumors. Background on the study: Across peripheral blood and tumor or nodule tissue samples taken from malignant and benign thyroid patients, the repertoires were compared with one another.

In germline, CDR1 is SGHAT, CDR2 FQNNGV. The CDR3 has 16 amino acids. TCRdb re-called the PCR reads through MiXCR. The sample holds about 40,000 clones, 11% seen once. All patients were treatment-naive before thyroid surgery. With respect to this clone: A junction end diverges from the germline sequence, so it may reflect a read error.

The sample taken for sequencing was blood. This clonotype was obtained from a female donor with papillary thyroid cancer or a benign thyroid nodule (not recorded which). Some clones in this sample may be carry-over from other donors' samples. The chain combines TRBV11-2 with TRBJ2-7; 7 bases map to TRBD1. Here the CDR3 DNA reads TGTACCAGCAGCTCCTCCCGCGTGACAGGGCACTACGAGCAGTACTTC. This sequence encodes CTSSSSRVTGHYEQYF.